A single count supports the clone carrying this T cell receptor (beta chain). Its specificity is unknown. The study ran its PCR with 60 Vbeta and 13 Jbeta primers. Produced via immunoSEQ multiplex PCR; TCRdb's table is partial and in-frame only. The table includes approximately 150,000 clones, approximately 71% detected once. The data originate from a study of cytomegalovirus exposure and HLA in healthy donors. The wider study: A preliminary data release comprised roughly 80 million unique TCRs obtained from HLA-typed donors. The study's findings and limits: A highly shared variant cluster was judged a likely technical artifact. Later genetic work tied a missense DCLRE1C variant to beta-chain V and J trimming. It was assumed in the presence/absence analyses that sequencing depth was roughly uniform across donors.

The V and J ends lost 3 bases and 1 base, in that order; junction bases with no gene match: 7. The CDR3 is 16 residues long. The germline CDR1 and CDR2 sequences are MDHEN and SYDVKM. The clonotype was recovered from a man aged 18 to 30 in good health and CMV-seropositive. The sequenced sample was PBMCs. V gene TRBV28 combines with J gene TRBJ1-1; 8 bases map to TRBD1. Here the CDR3 DNA reads TGTGCCAGCAGTTTTTCCTGGGACAGGCCGAACACTGAAGCTTTCTTT. Amino acids: CASSFSWDRPNTEAFF.